A single sample gave rise to the 17 T cell receptor beta chains below, sequenced in a study of cytotoxic CD8 clonotypes in ibrutinib-treated CLL. Clones were sequenced by immunoSEQ multiplex PCR, and TCRdb holds only the in-frame ones, with some missing. The sample holds a few hundred thousand clones, about 61% seen once. The sample consisted of PBMCs, taken after 36 months of ibrutinib treatment. Receptors were obtained from a human donor with chronic lymphocytic leukemia.

The chain has TRBV7-2 and TRBJ2-1; no firm D call. V was shortened by 1 base and J by 4 bases, with 5 bases between the two germline ends. CDR3 length equals 13 residues. CDR1 SGHTA and CDR2 FQGNSA come from the germline V gene. CDR3 DNA: TGTGCCAGCAGCTTAGTTGAGTACAATGAGCAGTTCTTC. Encoded protein: CASSLVEYNEQFF.

J is TRBJ2-2 and V is TRBV10-1; TRBD2 matches 8 bases. Germline V gene lookup returns CDR1 WNHNN and CDR2 SYGVQD (reference sequence). V was pared by 3 bases and J by 4 bases, with 7 bases of the junction left unmatched. CDR3 length equals 16 residues. The CDR3 nucleotides read TGCGCCAGCAGTGAATCAGCGGGGGCCTTCACCGGGGAGCTGTTTTTT. Translation: CASSESAGAFTGELFF.

This clone has just a few counts. The CDR3: CASNNVPGTGEDEQYF. DNA of the CDR3: TGCGCCAGCAACAATGTACCCGGGACAGGGGAGGACGAGCAGTACTTC. The V and J genes are TRBV5-1 and TRBJ2-7; 10 bases are shared with TRBD1. Losses at the gene ends were 6 bases for V and 5 bases for J; bases not matched to a gene: 14. The V gene's germline CDR1 is SGHRS and CDR2 YFSETQ. CDR3 length: 16 amino acids.

Remarks on this clone: The same CDR3 also results from other DNA sequences found in this sample. The rearrangement joins TRBV9 to TRBJ2-2, with 9 bases identical to TRBD1. Germline trimming cut 0 bases from V and 4 bases from J; bases unmatched to any gene: 1. CDR3 size: 15 residues. Germline V gene sequence: CDR1 SGDLS, CDR2 YYNGEE. CDR3 nucleotide sequence: TGTGCCAGCAGCGTAGCGACAGGGGGCACCGGGGAGCTGTTTTTT. Translating it yields CASSVATGGTGELFF.

This clone was found a few times. The chain combines TRBV6-1 with TRBJ1-6, with TRBD1 matching over 8 bases. Looked up from germline, CDR1 is MNHNS and CDR2 is SASEGT. This CDR3 comprises 14 residues. The V segment lost 5 bases and the J segment 6 bases; nucleotides outside the gene matches: 3. This CDR3 is CASSQDRGNSPLHF. The CDR3 bases are TGTGCCAGCAGTCAAGACAGGGGTAATTCACCCCTCCACTTT.

V usage is TRBV6-1 and J usage is TRBJ2-7, with D maybe TRBD1 (8 bases). Trimming removed 2 bases from V and 4 bases from J, with 15 bases in between. This CDR3 is built from 15 residues. Germline V gene data show CDR1 as MNHNS and CDR2 as SASEGT. This CDR3 is CASSERTGRAYEQYF. The CDR3 nucleotides are TGTGCCAGCAGTGAAAGGACAGGGAGGGCGTACGAGCAGTACTTC.

This chain joins TRBV5-8 and TRBJ2-1, with 7 positions matching TRBD1. The CDR3 extends over 17 amino acids. The V gene's germline CDR1 is SGHTS and CDR2 YDEGEE. J was trimmed by 1 base and V by 4 bases; bases with no gene match: 11. The CDR3 reads CASSTPTGTESYNEQFF. Written as DNA, the CDR3 is TGTGCCAGCAGCACGCCCACGGGGACAGAGTCCTACAATGAGCAGTTCTTC.

The chain recombines TRBV6-1 with TRBJ1-4; the D gene is possibly TRBD1 (6 bases). Between the trimmed V and J ends, which lost 5 bases and 7 bases, there was a span of 11 bases. CDR3 size: 13 residues. Germline values: CDR1 MNHNS, CDR2 SASEGT. CDR3 bases: TGTGCCAGCAGTCAACAGGGAAGTGAAAAACTGTTTTTT. Translating it yields CASSQQGSEKLFF.

CDR3 bases: TGTGCCAGCAGTGCTAGTGGTCGGGTTAGACTAGCGGAACCCCGCTCGTACAATGAGCAGTTCTTC. Translation: CASSASGRVRLAEPRSYNEQFF. The V call is TRBV2, the J call TRBJ2-1, with 9 bases fitting TRBD2. Trimming took 4 bases from V and 4 from J; bases not matched to a gene: 26. The CDR3 length is 22 residues. Germline V CDR1 and CDR2: SNHLY, FYNNEI.

The chain links TRBV18 to TRBJ2-3, with 13 bases fitting TRBD2. CDR1 KGHSH and CDR2 LQKENI come from the germline V gene. The J segment lost 7 bases and the V segment lost 3 bases, leaving 13 bases of the junction unmatched. The CDR3 sequence is 18 residues long. The CDR3 DNA is TGTGCCAGCTCACCCTCGACACTAGCGGGAGGGCCAGGGAATACGCAGTATTTT. This sequence encodes CASSPSTLAGGPGNTQYF.

The V gene is TRBV6-6, the J gene TRBJ1-5, with 8 nucleotides matching TRBD1. The germline V gene encodes CDR1 MNHNY and CDR2 SVGAGI (reference sequence). The CDR3 has 15 residues. V lost 0 bases and J lost 4; bases outside the gene matches: 2. The CDR3 sequence is CASSYSRQGNQPQHF. The CDR3 DNA is TGTGCCAGCAGTTACTCCCGACAGGGGAATCAGCCCCAGCATTTT.

This chain connects TRBV28 to TRBJ2-7; no clear D gene. Germline assignment: CDR1 MDHEN and CDR2 SYDVKM. V gave up 3 bases and J gave up 3 bases, with 6 bases separating them. The CDR3 is 12 residues long. In DNA, the CDR3 is TGTGCCAGCAGTTTTGGTATCTACGAGCAGTACTTC. Its protein is CASSFGIYEQYF.

The chain links TRBV7-3 to TRBJ2-3, with 9 bases identical to TRBD1. The CDR3 loop spans 14 amino acids. Trimming at V came to 3 bases and at J to 3 bases, leaving 1 base not matched to a gene. The germline CDR1 and CDR2 sequences are SGHTA and FQGTGA. The CDR3 DNA reads TGTGCCAGCAGCTTTGGGACAGGGACAGATACGCAGTATTTT. Translation: CASSFGTGTDTQYF.

This clone was observed a few times. This chain connects TRBV10-3 to TRBJ2-7; D not resolved. Trimming stripped 4 bases from V and 2 bases from J, with 12 bases between. In germline, CDR1 is ENHRY, CDR2 SYGVKD. The CDR3 has 14 residues. The DNA of the CDR3 is TGTGCCATCAGTGGGAACGGTGGGACCTACGAGCAGTACTTC. Protein sequence: CAISGNGGTYEQYF.

This chain links TRBV19 with TRBJ2-2; D is uncertain. The CDR3 loop spans 14 amino acids. Germline V CDR1 and CDR2: LNHDA, SQIVND (reference sequence). Trimming pared 3 bases from V and 1 base from J, leaving 6 bases between. CDR3 loop: CASSIPRNTGELFF. CDR3 coding DNA: TGTGCCAGTAGTATCCCCAGGAACACCGGGGAGCTGTTTTTT.

V gene TRBV10-3 combines with J gene TRBJ1-1; 8 bases match TRBD1. Germline V gene sequence: CDR1 ENHRY, CDR2 SYGVKD. Trimming cost V 7 bases and J 0 bases; bases outside gene matches: 10. The CDR3 spans 16 residues. The CDR3 sequence: CAIKVRQGALNTEAFF. CDR3 sequence (DNA): TGTGCCATCAAGGTAAGGCAGGGGGCCCTGAACACTGAAGCTTTCTTT.

This clone came up a few times. The chain has TRBV28 and TRBJ1-5; 7 bases map to TRBD1. The V segment lost 8 bases and the J segment 4 bases; nucleotides outside the gene matches: 8. Germline CDR1 and CDR2: MDHEN and SYDVKM. The length of the CDR3 is 14 residues. This CDR3 is CASGQDRSNQPQHF. The CDR3 DNA reads TGTGCCAGCGGACAGGACAGGTCAAATCAGCCCCAGCATTTT.